This TCR beta chain was identified during a study of cytomegalovirus exposure and HLA in healthy donors. As for the study in general: The study placed 70% to 85% of its 398 genotyped donors in the Caucasian-associated ancestry cluster.

Primers included in the PCR were 60 Vbeta and 13 Jbeta primers. TCRdb's table, derived via immunoSEQ multiplex PCR, lists solely in-frame clones and lacks some. The profile shows about 120,000 clones, more than 70% of them singletons. In germline, CDR1 is SGHTA, CDR2 FQGNSA. This CDR3 contains 16 residues. With 4 bases clipped from V and 3 bases from J, the junction kept 7 bases outside the gene matches. This receptor was obtained from a young man in good health and CMV-seronegative. This chain joins TRBV7-2 and TRBJ1-5, with 9 bases fitting TRBD1. The specimen sequenced was PBMCs. CDR3 sequence: CASSWTRTGVNQPQHF. The CDR3 bases are TGTGCCAGCAGCTGGACCCGGACAGGGGTCAATCAGCCCCAGCATTTT.